The 7 T cell receptor beta chains below all came from one sample that was sequenced in a study of PD-L1 blockade in urothelial cancer. Generated by immunoSEQ multiplex PCR, the TCRdb table keeps only in-frame clones and is missing some. In the table there are around 110,000 clones, approximately 90% of which are singletons. Time point denoted: peripheral blood 6 weeks after treatment start. Sample: PBMCs, taken around atezolizumab (anti-PD-L1) treatment. These receptors originate from a man between 60 and 75 years old with urothelial cancer.

The chain couples TRBV5-1 to TRBJ2-3; 12 bases agree with TRBD2. V lost 4 bases to trimming and J lost 2 bases; unmatched junction nucleotides: 17. Germline-derived CDR1 and CDR2 are SGHRS and YFSETQ. The CDR3 totals 20 residues. Here the CDR3 reads CASSAAPGTSGGLFTDTQYF. The CDR3 DNA is TGCGCCAGCAGCGCCGCCCCGGGAACTAGCGGGGGGTTGTTCACAGATACGCAGTATTTT.

V gene TRBV19 combines with J gene TRBJ2-5; 8 bases agree with TRBD1. Looked up from germline, CDR1 is LNHDA and CDR2 is SQIVND (reference sequence). Unmatched junction bases numbered 7, after V lost 3 bases and J lost 1 base. The CDR3 loop spans 16 amino acids. CDR3 nucleotide sequence: TGTGCCAGTAGTATCATTGGCAGGGGGCTCCAAGAGACCCAGTACTTC. Its translation: CASSIIGRGLQETQYF.

This chain links TRBV5-6 with TRBJ2-1; D is unclear. There are 16 residues in the CDR3. Trimming removed 5 bases from V and 1 base from J, with 16 bases in between. CDR1 and CDR2 from the germline V gene are SGHDT and YYEEEE. This CDR3 is CASSLAPTQSYNEQFF. Written as DNA, the CDR3 is TGTGCCAGCAGTCTGGCCCCGACTCAGTCCTACAATGAGCAGTTCTTC.

This chain connects TRBV10-1 to TRBJ2-1, with 10 nucleotides matching TRBD2. CDR3 length: 15 residues. Trimming took 3 bases from V and 6 from J; bases not matched to a gene: 5. The germline V gene encodes CDR1 WNHNN and CDR2 SYGVQD (reference sequence). The CDR3 DNA is TGCGCCAGCAGTGATACTAGCGGGATTACCAATGAGCAGTTCTTC. It yields the protein CASSDTSGITNEQFF.

J is TRBJ2-1 and V is TRBV15, with 7 bases that match TRBD2. The CDR3 runs 17 residues. J lost 4 bases, V lost 3 bases, and 12 bases had no gene match. Germline CDR1 is LNHNV and CDR2 is YYDKDF (reference sequence). CDR3 sequence (DNA): TGTGCCACCAGCAGTTTAGGTTCGAGCGGGGCTTACAATGAGCAGTTCTTC. This encodes CATSSLGSSGAYNEQFF.

This chain joins TRBV11-3 and TRBJ2-5; no clear D gene. The ends were cut back, 1 base at V and 2 bases at J, with 8 bases in the middle. The length of the CDR3 is 14 residues. Germline V gene data show CDR1 as SGHNT and CDR2 as YENEEA. The CDR3 DNA reads as TGTGCCAGCAGCTTAGGTCCTAATCAAGAGACCCAGTACTTC. It is translated as CASSLGPNQETQYF.

This rearrangement joins TRBV7-9 to TRBJ2-5; D possibly corresponds to TRBD2 (5 bases). Trimming removed 4 bases at V and 3 bases at J, with 12 bases between. This CDR3 is 14 amino acids long. CDR1 and CDR2 from the germline V gene are SEHNR and FQNEAQ (reference sequence). CDR3 DNA: TGTGCCAGCAGCTCCAACCTAGCTGAAGAGACCCAGTACTTC. As protein: CASSSNLAEETQYF.